The 27 T cell receptor beta chains given below trace back to one sample, sequenced in a study of shared clonotypes between healthy human individuals (dated by TCRdb to 2020 to 2022). To prepare the library, the immunoSEQ multiplex PCR assay was applied. The table was pulled from immuneACCESS by TCRdb, which kept in-frame rearrangements only. Such tables lose some clones; where checked, under half of the loss comes from unresolved V genes, and the rest has no known cause. The sample yields a few million clones; about nine tenths were counted once. Jointly, the top ten make up around 0.38% of the sample. The sample consisted of naive CD4+ T cells from PBMCs. This specimen's cell subset or site label, interpreted: CD45RA+ positively selected. These TCRs come from a man between 18 and 35 years old in good health. Some clones in this sample may be carry-over from other donors' samples.

The chain links TRBV7-9 to TRBJ2-3; 8 bases match TRBD2. Trimming at V came to 2 bases and at J to 0 bases, leaving 7 bases not matched to a gene. CDR1 is SEHNR, CDR2 FQNEAQ, per germline (reference sequence). The CDR3 consists of 17 residues. As DNA, the CDR3 is TGTGCCAGCAGCTTATGGGCTAGCGGGTCTAGCACAGATACGCAGTATTTT. Encoded protein: CASSLWASGSSTDTQYF.

Comment on this clone: The same CDR3 arises from other DNA sequences in this sample as well. The genes are TRBV2 and TRBJ2-2, with D perhaps TRBD1 or TRBD2 (6 bases each). CDR1 and CDR2 (germline): SNHLY, FYNNEI. The V end lost 3 bases, the J end lost 6 bases, and 8 bases lay between the germline ends. The CDR3 is 13 amino acids. For the CDR3, the DNA is TGTGCCAGCAGTGAGGAGGGGGCCGGGGAGCTGTTTTTT. This gives the protein CASSEEGAGELFF.

The J gene is TRBJ1-4, the V gene TRBV19; TRBD1 might be the D (6 bases). The CDR3 covers 14 residues. Germline-derived CDR1 and CDR2 are LNHDA and SQIVND (reference sequence). The V gene lost 4 bases and the J gene lost 8 bases, with 14 bases spanning the gap. CDR3 protein: CASSTQGSREKLFF. The CDR3 DNA follows: TGTGCCAGTAGTACTCAGGGGAGTAGGGAAAAACTGTTTTTT.

This chain joins TRBV5-6 and TRBJ2-3; D gene uncertain. The CDR3 has 14 residues. The V and J ends lost 4 bases and 2 bases respectively, with 11 bases between them. Per the germline V gene, CDR1 is SGHDT and CDR2 is YYEEEE. DNA of the CDR3: TGTGCCAGCAGCCCTTGGGGATCCACAGATACGCAGTATTTT. Translation: CASSPWGSTDTQYF.

The chain joins TRBV2 to TRBJ2-1; D is perhaps TRBD1 (6 bases). Germline V gene sequence: CDR1 SNHLY, CDR2 FYNNEI. Trimming pared 7 bases from V and 6 bases from J, leaving 16 bases between. This CDR3 comprises 14 residues. In DNA, the CDR3 is TGTGCCAGCAACAGGGTCCGGGGTTTCAATGAGCAGTTCTTC. Protein sequence: CASNRVRGFNEQFF.

This chain connects TRBV29-1 to TRBJ2-7; D tentatively fits TRBD1 or TRBD2 (5 bases each). The V end was cut by 4 bases, the J end by 4 bases, with 8 bases between. The CDR3 is made up of 11 amino acids. Germline V gives CDR1 SQVTM, CDR2 ANQGSEA. CDR3 protein: CSVAEGYEQYF. The CDR3 DNA sequence: TGCAGCGTTGCCGAGGGGTACGAGCAGTACTTC.

As to this clone: Other DNA sequences in this specimen translate into the identical CDR3. The rearrangement links TRBV7-2 to TRBJ1-3; D unresolved. Per germline, CDR1 SGHTA and CDR2 FQGNSA. V gave up 1 base and J gave up 2 bases, with 6 bases separating them. This CDR3 spans 14 amino acids. This CDR3 reads CASSLGATGNTIYF. In DNA, the CDR3 is TGTGCCAGCAGCTTAGGAGCTACTGGAAACACCATATATTTT.

This clone has only one observation. The chain couples TRBV7-2 to TRBJ2-3, with a possible D match to TRBD1 (6 bases). Germline CDR1 and CDR2: SGHTA and FQGNSA. The V gene lost 3 bases and the J gene lost 6 bases, with 13 bases spanning the gap. This CDR3 comprises 14 residues. CDR3 in amino acids: CASSFTGWRDTQYF. The CDR3 bases are TGTGCCAGCAGCTTCACAGGGTGGAGGGATACGCAGTATTTT.

The chain carries TRBV15 and TRBJ2-3; 11 nucleotides line up with TRBD2. The CDR3 length is 16 residues. The germline gives CDR1 LNHNV, CDR2 YYDKDF (reference sequence). V lost 0 bases to trimming and J lost 5 bases; unmatched junction nucleotides: 4. In nucleotides, the CDR3 is TGTGCCACCAGCAGAGATCAGACTAGCGGGGTAGATACGCAGTATTTT. As protein: CATSRDQTSGVDTQYF.

The chain links TRBV7-9 to TRBJ2-3, with 8 bases aligning to TRBD1. The CDR3 extends over 14 amino acids. Germline V gives CDR1 SEHNR, CDR2 FQNEAQ (reference sequence). V dropped 1 base and J dropped 5; count of bases not matched to a gene: 2. Here the CDR3 reads CASSLVDREDTQYF. Here the CDR3 DNA reads TGTGCCAGCAGCTTAGTGGACAGGGAAGATACGCAGTATTTT.

This clone was picked up a small number of times. The chain has TRBV6-1 and TRBJ1-1; TRBD1 aligns across 7 bases. The CDR3 is 15 residues long. Germline trimming cut 4 bases from V and 0 bases from J; bases unmatched to any gene: 5. CDR1 and CDR2 from the germline V gene are MNHNS and SASEGT. The CDR3 sequence is CASSAQTGMNTEAFF. CDR3 coding DNA: TGTGCCAGCAGTGCGCAGACAGGGATGAACACTGAAGCTTTCTTT.

The rearrangement joins TRBV7-2 to TRBJ2-3; D remains ambiguous. V gave up 1 base and J gave up 5 bases, with 7 bases separating them. The germline gives CDR1 SGHTA, CDR2 FQGNSA. This CDR3 contains 13 residues. The CDR3 sequence: CASSLVYGDTQYF. The CDR3 DNA reads TGTGCCAGCAGCTTAGTTTACGGAGATACGCAGTATTTT.

The CDR3 bases are TGTGCCATCAGGAATGGCGGGAGCAGGGACGAGCAGTACTTC. Translation: CAIRNGGSRDEQYF. The V and J genes are TRBV10-3 and TRBJ2-7; 7 bases line up with TRBD2. Looked up from germline, CDR1 is ENHRY and CDR2 is SYGVKD. The CDR3 is made up of 14 amino acids. The J segment lost 5 bases and the V segment lost 6 bases, leaving 10 bases of the junction unmatched.

The chain couples TRBV4-3 to TRBJ1-6; D is unclear. The CDR3 extends over 12 amino acids. V was shortened by 5 bases and J by 7 bases, with 6 bases between the two germline ends. Germline-derived CDR1 and CDR2 are LGHNA and YSLEER. The CDR3 sequence: CASSAQNSPLHF. As DNA, the CDR3 is TGCGCCAGCAGCGCTCAGAATTCACCCCTCCACTTT.

This chain connects TRBV6-1 to TRBJ1-4; D is uncertain. Trimming took 3 bases from V and 0 from J, leaving 14 bases between them. Germline CDR1 MNHNS, CDR2 SASEGT. The CDR3 spans 17 residues. CDR3 nucleotide sequence: TGTGCCAGCAGTGATTTGCCGCCGCTCACAACTAATGAAAAACTGTTTTTT. This gives the protein CASSDLPPLTTNEKLFF.

The J gene is TRBJ2-3, the V gene TRBV9, with 10 bases fitting TRBD2. The CDR3 contains 15 residues. Germline-derived CDR1 and CDR2 are SGDLS and YYNGEE. The V and J ends lost 4 bases and 6 bases, in that order; junction bases with no gene match: 8. The DNA for the CDR3 is TGTGCCAGCAGCTCCCTAGCGGGAGTCGCCGATACGCAGTATTTT. Translation gives CASSSLAGVADTQYF.

The chain combines TRBV9 with TRBJ1-4; tentative D call: TRBD1 (5 bases). Germline lookup yields CDR1 SGDLS and CDR2 YYNGEE. The CDR3 extends over 16 amino acids. V gave up 3 bases and J gave up 4 bases, with 16 bases separating them. The CDR3 DNA reads as TGTGCCAGCAGCGCAGGGTCACCGGGATATAATGAAAAACTGTTTTTT. Translating it yields CASSAGSPGYNEKLFF.

This clone was counted only a few times. The sample contains more than one DNA sequence encoding this CDR3. This chain connects TRBV9 to TRBJ1-5; 7 nucleotides agree with TRBD1. Germline V gene data show CDR1 as SGDLS and CDR2 as YYNGEE. This CDR3 spans 14 amino acids. Germline trimming cut 4 bases from V and 4 bases from J; bases unmatched to any gene: 5. The DNA for the CDR3 is TGTGCCAGCAGCCCCCGGGACAGTAATCAGCCCCAGCATTTT. It specifies CASSPRDSNQPQHF.

The V gene is TRBV29-1, the J gene TRBJ2-1; the match to TRBD2 covers 14 bases. V lost 6 bases and J lost 5; bases outside the gene matches: 6. The V gene's germline CDR1 is SQVTM and CDR2 ANQGSEA. This CDR3 is built from 15 residues. The CDR3 sequence: CSVYGLAGGNNEQFF. In nucleotides, the CDR3 is TGCAGCGTCTACGGACTAGCGGGAGGTAACAATGAGCAGTTCTTC.

The rearrangement joins TRBV6-5 to TRBJ1-5, with TRBD1 identical over 7 bases. Germline V gene sequence: CDR1 MNHEY, CDR2 SVGAGI. This CDR3 has 13 residues. Trimming cost V 5 bases and J 7 bases; bases outside gene matches: 5. CDR3 in DNA: TGTGCCAGCAGTAGGGTAGGGGGCCAGCCCCAGCATTTT. Translated: CASSRVGGQPQHF.

J is TRBJ1-1 and V is TRBV30; D gene unclear. The V gene lost 3 bases and the J gene lost 1 base, with 9 bases spanning the gap. CDR3 length: 13 amino acids. The germline V gene has CDR1 GTSNPN and CDR2 SVGIG (reference sequence). CDR3 in amino acids: CAWSRSTNTEAFF. The CDR3 bases are TGTGCCTGGAGCCGGTCCACGAACACTGAAGCTTTCTTT.

A note on this clone: Other DNA variants within this sample encode the same CDR3. The chain has TRBV28 and TRBJ2-3; TRBD2 is a possible D gene (5 bases). CDR1 and CDR2 from the germline V gene are MDHEN and SYDVKM. Trimming took off 1 base at V and 3 bases at J, with 8 bases between the two ends. The CDR3 loop spans 14 amino acids. CDR3 coding DNA: TGTGCCAGCAGTTTATCCCGGGGAACAGATACGCAGTATTTT. Translating gives CASSLSRGTDTQYF.

The chain is built from TRBV5-1 and TRBJ1-2; D is unclear. V was clipped by 1 base and J by 0 bases, with 7 bases between them. CDR3 length: 14 residues. The germline V gene encodes CDR1 SGHRS and CDR2 YFSETQ. The CDR3 here is CASSLRSSNYGYTF. CDR3 DNA sequence: TGCGCCAGCAGCTTGAGGAGTTCTAACTATGGCTACACCTTC.

This chain joins TRBV2 and TRBJ1-5; possible D gene TRBD1, 5 bases. Looked up from germline, CDR1 is SNHLY and CDR2 is FYNNEI. This CDR3 spans 15 amino acids. Between the trimmed V and J ends, which lost 4 bases and 2 bases, there was a span of 12 bases. This CDR3 reads CASSAMGPGNQPQHF. CDR3 sequence (DNA): TGTGCCAGCAGTGCGATGGGGCCTGGCAATCAGCCCCAGCATTTT. Combining the CDR3 with reference TRBV2 and TRBJ1-5 gives the whole variable domain EPEVTQTPSHQVTQMGQEVILRCVPISNHLYFYWYRQILGQKVEFLVSFYNNEISEKSEIFDDQFSVERPDGSNFTLKIRSTKLEDSAMYFCASSAMGPGNQPQHFGDGTRLSIL.

This chain connects TRBV28 to TRBJ1-2; 12 bases are a match to TRBD1. Germline-derived CDR1 and CDR2 are MDHEN and SYDVKM. Trimming cost V 5 bases and J 5 bases; bases outside gene matches: 9. This CDR3 region has 16 residues. The CDR3 DNA sequence: TGTGCCAGCAGTCTCGGGACAGGGGGCCTGGGGTATGGCTACACCTTC. Translating it yields CASSLGTGGLGYGYTF.

In DNA form, the CDR3 reads TGTGCCAGCAGCGTAGCTACGACAGGGGGCCGGGGCTACACCTTC. Its protein product is CASSVATTGGRGYTF. The chain recombines TRBV9 with TRBJ1-2; the match to TRBD1 covers 10 bases. The CDR3 sequence is 15 residues long. Trimming removed 0 bases from V and 8 bases from J; junction bases left unmatched: 7. CDR1 and CDR2 from the germline V gene are SGDLS and YYNGEE. Based on the CDR3 plus reference TRBV9 and TRBJ1-2, the full variable domain is DSGVTQTPKHLITATGQRVTLRCSPRSGDLSVYWYQQSLDQGLQFLIQYYNGEERAKGNILERFSAQQFPDLHSELNLSSLELGDSALYFCASSVATTGGRGYTFGSGTRLTVV.

The V call is TRBV28, the J call TRBJ2-3, with 7 bases aligning to TRBD1. CDR1 is MDHEN and CDR2 is SYDVKM in the germline V gene. The V segment lost 4 bases and the J segment 7 bases; nucleotides outside the gene matches: 5. This CDR3 is built from 13 residues. CDR3: CASSSGTVNTQYF. The CDR3 DNA follows: TGTGCCAGCAGTTCAGGGACAGTAAATACGCAGTATTTT.